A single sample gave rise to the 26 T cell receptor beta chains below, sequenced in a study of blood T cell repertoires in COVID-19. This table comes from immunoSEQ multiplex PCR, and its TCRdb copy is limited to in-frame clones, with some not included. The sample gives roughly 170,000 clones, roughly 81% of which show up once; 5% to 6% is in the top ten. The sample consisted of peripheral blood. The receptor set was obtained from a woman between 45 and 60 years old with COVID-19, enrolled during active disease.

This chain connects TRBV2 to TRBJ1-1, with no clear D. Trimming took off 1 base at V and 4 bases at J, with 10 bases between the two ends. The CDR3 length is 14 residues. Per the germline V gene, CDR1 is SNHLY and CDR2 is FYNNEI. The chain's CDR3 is CASSEEEWSTEAFF. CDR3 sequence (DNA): TGTGCCAGCAGTGAAGAGGAGTGGAGCACTGAAGCTTTCTTT.

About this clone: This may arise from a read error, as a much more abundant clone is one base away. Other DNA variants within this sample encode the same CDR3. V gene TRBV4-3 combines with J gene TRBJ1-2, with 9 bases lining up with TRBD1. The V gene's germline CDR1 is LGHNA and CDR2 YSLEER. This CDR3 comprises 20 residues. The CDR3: CASSQAWDLTGTGTVDGYTF. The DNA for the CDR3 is TGCGCCAGCAGTCAAGCCTGGGACTTGACCGGGACAGGGACGGTTGATGGCTACACCTTC.

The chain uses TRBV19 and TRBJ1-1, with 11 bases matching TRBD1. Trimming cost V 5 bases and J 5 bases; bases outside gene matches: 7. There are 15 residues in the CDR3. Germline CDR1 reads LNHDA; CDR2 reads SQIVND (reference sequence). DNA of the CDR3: TGTGCCAGTAGTGCAGGACAGGGGGCGAGTACTGAAGCTTTCTTT. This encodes CASSAGQGASTEAFF.

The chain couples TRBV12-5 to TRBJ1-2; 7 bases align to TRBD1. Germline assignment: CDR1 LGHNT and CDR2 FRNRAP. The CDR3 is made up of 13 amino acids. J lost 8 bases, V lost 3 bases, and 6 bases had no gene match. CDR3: CASGFTGVDGYTF. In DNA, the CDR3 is TGTGCTAGTGGTTTTACAGGGGTGGACGGCTACACCTTC. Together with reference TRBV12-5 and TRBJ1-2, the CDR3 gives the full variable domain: DARVTQTPRHKVTEMGQEVTMRCQPILGHNTVFWYRQTMMQGLELLAYFRNRAPLDDSGMPKDRFSAEMPDATLATLKIQPSEPRDSAVYFCASGFTGVDGYTFGSGTRLTVV.

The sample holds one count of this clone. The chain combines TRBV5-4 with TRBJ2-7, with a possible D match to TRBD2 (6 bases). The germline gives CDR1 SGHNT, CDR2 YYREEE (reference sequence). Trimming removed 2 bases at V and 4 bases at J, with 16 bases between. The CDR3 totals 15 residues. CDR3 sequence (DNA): TGTGCCAGCAGCTTAAACCCGGGACTGGCATACGAGCAGTACTTC. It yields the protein CASSLNPGLAYEQYF.

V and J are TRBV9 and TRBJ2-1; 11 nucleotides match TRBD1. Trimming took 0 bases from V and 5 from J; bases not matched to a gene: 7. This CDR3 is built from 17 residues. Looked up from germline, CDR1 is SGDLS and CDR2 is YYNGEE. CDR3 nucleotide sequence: TGTGCCAGCAGCGTAGCCCCACCGGGACAGGGGGACAATGAGCAGTTCTTC. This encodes CASSVAPPGQGDNEQFF. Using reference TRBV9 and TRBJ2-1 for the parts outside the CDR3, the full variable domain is DSGVTQTPKHLITATGQRVTLRCSPRSGDLSVYWYQQSLDQGLQFLIQYYNGEERAKGNILERFSAQQFPDLHSELNLSSLELGDSALYFCASSVAPPGQGDNEQFFGPGTRLTVL.

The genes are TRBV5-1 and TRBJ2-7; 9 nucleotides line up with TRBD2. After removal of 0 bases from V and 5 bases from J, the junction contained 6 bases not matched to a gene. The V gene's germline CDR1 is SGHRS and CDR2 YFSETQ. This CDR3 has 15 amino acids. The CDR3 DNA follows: TGCGCCAGCAGCTTGGATGGGCTAGCGGGACACGAGCAGTACTTC. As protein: CASSLDGLAGHEQYF.

CDR3 DNA: TGTGCCAGCAGCCAGGGAACAGGGTTCGAGCAGTACTTC. Translated: CASSQGTGFEQYF. This chain joins TRBV3-1 (or the pseudogene TRBV3-2) and TRBJ2-7; tentative D call: TRBD1 (6 bases). Trimming removed 3 bases at V and 6 bases at J, with 12 bases between. CDR1 LGHDT and CDR2 YNNKEL come from the germline V gene (reference sequence). This CDR3 has 13 residues.

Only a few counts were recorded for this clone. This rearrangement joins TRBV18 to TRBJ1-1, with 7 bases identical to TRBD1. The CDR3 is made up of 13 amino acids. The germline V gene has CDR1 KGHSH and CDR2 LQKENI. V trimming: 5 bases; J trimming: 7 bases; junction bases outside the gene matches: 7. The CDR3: CASSRGGANEAFF. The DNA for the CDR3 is TGTGCCAGCTCAAGAGGGGGCGCAAATGAAGCTTTCTTT.

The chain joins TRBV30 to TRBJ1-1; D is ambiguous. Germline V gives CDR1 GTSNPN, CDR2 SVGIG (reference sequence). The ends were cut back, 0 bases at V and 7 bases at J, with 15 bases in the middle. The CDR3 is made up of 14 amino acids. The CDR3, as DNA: TGTGCCTGGAGTGTCGGCATACAGACCGATGAAGCTTTCTTT. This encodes CAWSVGIQTDEAFF.

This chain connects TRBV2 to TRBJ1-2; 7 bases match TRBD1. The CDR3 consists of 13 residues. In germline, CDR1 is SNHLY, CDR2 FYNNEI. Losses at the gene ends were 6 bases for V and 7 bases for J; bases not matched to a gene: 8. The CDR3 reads CASSPRQGSGYTF. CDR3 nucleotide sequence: TGTGCCAGCAGCCCTAGACAGGGCAGTGGCTACACCTTC.

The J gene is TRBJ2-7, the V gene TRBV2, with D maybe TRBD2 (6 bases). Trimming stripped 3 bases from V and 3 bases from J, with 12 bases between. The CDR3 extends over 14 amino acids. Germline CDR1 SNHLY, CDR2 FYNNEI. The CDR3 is CASSDGGVDYEQYF. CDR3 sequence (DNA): TGTGCCAGCAGTGACGGGGGAGTCGACTACGAGCAGTACTTC.

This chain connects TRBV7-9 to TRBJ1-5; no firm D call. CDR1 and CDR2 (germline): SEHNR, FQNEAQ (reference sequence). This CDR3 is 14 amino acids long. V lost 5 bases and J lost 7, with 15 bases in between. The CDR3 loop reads CASSLTGSEQPQHF. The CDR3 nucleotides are TGTGCCAGCAGCCTGACGGGGTCGGAGCAGCCCCAGCATTTT.

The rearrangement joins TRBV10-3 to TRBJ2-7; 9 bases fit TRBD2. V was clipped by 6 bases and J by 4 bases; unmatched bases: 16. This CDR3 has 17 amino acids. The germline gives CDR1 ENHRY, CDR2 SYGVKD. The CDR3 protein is CAIRDIRGGGAIYEQYF. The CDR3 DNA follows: TGTGCCATCAGGGATATTCGCGGCGGGGGGGCTATTTACGAGCAGTACTTC.

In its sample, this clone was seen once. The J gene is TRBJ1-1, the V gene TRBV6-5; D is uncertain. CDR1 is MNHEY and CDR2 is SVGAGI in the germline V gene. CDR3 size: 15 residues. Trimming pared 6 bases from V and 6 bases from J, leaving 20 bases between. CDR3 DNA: TGTGCCAGCAGGCCCACGTCGGCGGGAAGCTCTGAAGCTTTCTTT. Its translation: CASRPTSAGSSEAFF.

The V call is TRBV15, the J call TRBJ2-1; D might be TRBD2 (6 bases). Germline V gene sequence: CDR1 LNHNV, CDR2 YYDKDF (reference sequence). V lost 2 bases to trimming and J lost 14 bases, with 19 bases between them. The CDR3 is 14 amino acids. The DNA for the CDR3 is TGTGCCACCAGCAGACCCGGCCCTGGGGGGAGCAAGTTCTTC. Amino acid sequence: CATSRPGPGGSKFF.

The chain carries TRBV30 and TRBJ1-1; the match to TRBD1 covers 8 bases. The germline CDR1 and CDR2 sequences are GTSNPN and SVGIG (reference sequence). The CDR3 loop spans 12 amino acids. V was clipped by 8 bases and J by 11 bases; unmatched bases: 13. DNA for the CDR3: TGTGCCGGACAGGGCCTGAGGGTATCTGCTTTCTTT. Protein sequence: CAGQGLRVSAFF.

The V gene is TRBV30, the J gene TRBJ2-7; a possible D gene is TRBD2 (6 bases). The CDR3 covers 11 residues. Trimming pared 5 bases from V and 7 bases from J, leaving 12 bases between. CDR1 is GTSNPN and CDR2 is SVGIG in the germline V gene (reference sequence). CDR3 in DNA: TGTGCCTGGGGGACTCTCCAAGAGCAGTACTTC. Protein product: CAWGTLQEQYF.

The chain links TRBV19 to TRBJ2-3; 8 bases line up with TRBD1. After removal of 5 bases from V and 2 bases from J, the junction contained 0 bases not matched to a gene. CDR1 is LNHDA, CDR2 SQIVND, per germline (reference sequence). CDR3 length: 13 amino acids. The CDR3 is CASSQGATDTQYF. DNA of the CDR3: TGTGCCAGTAGTCAGGGGGCCACAGATACGCAGTATTTT. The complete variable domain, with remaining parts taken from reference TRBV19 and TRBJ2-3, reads DGGITQSPKYLFRKEGQNVTLSCEQNLNHDAMYWYRQDPGQGLRLIYYSQIVNDFQKGDIAEGYSVSREKKESFPLTVTSAQKNPTAFYLCASSQGATDTQYFGPGTRLTVL.

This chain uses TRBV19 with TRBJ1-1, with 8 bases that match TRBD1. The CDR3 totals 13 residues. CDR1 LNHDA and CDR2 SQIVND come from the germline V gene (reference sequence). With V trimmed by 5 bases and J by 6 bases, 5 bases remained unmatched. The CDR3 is CASSADRASEAFF. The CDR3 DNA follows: TGTGCCAGTAGTGCGGACAGGGCCTCTGAAGCTTTCTTT.

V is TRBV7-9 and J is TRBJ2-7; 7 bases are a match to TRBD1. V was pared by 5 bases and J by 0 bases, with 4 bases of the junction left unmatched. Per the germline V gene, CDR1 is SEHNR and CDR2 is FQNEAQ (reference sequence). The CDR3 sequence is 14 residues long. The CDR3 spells CASSTRDSSYEQYF. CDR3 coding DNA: TGTGCCAGCAGCACCCGGGACAGCTCCTACGAGCAGTACTTC.

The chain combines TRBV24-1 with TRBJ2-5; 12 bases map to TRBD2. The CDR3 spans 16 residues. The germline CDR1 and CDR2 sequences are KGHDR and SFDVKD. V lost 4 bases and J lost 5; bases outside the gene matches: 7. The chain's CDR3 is CATSEDGLAGQETQYF. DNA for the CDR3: TGTGCCACCAGTGAGGATGGACTAGCGGGGCAGGAGACCCAGTACTTC.

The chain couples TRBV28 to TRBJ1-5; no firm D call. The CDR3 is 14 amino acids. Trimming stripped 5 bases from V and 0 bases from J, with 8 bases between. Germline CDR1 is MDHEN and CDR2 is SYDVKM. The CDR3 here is CASSTLNSNQPQHF. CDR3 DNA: TGTGCCAGCAGTACATTAAATAGCAATCAGCCCCAGCATTTT.

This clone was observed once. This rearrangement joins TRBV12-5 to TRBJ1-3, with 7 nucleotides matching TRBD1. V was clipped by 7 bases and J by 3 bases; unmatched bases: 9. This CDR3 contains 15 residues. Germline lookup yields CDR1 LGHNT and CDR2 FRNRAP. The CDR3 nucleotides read TGTGCTAGTGTTACTACAGGGGCCGGTGGAAACACCATATATTTT. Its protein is CASVTTGAGGNTIYF.

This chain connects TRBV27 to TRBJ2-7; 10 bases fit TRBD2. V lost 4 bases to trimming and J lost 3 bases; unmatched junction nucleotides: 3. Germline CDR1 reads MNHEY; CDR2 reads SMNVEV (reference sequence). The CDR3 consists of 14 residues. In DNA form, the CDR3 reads TGTGCCAGCAGTTATAGCGGGGGGAACTACGAGCAGTACTTC. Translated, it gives CASSYSGGNYEQYF.

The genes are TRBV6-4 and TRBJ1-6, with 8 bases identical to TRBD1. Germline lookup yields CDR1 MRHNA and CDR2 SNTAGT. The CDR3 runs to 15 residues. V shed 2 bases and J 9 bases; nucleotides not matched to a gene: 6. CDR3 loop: CASSDRPDRGSPLHF. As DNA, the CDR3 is TGTGCCAGCAGTGACCGGCCTGACAGGGGTTCACCCCTCCACTTT.